This TCR beta chain came from a study of T cell changes during pregnancy in multiple sclerosis. TCRdb keeps only in-frame clones here, not all; method: immunoSEQ multiplex PCR. The profile shows about 76,000 clones, approximately 94% of them singletons. The source was peripheral blood, collected in the third trimester of pregnancy. This receptor was taken from a female donor with multiple sclerosis, enrolled in a pregnancy study.

The CDR3 nucleotides read TGTGCCAGCTCGAAATTCCCAAGAGCGGGGTACCGACAAGAGACCCAGTACTTC. Protein sequence: CASSKFPRAGYRQETQYF. The genes are TRBV18 and TRBJ2-5; 7 nucleotides agree with TRBD2. J gave up 2 bases and V 6 bases, and 18 bases lay outside the gene matches. This CDR3 has 18 residues. Germline loops: CDR1 KGHSH, CDR2 LQKENI.